This T cell receptor (beta chain) was sequenced during a study of human T cells and chemical hapten exposure. The V segment lost 3 bases and the J segment 8 bases; nucleotides outside the gene matches: 12. This CDR3 is built from 16 residues. Germline V gives CDR1 DFQATT, CDR2 SNEGSKA (reference sequence). Time point in this sample: healthy volunteer bleed at 6 weeks. Total RNA was isolated from unfractionated whole blood. This clonotype was seen at least ten times. One entry per CDR3 protein, called by TCRdb with MiXCR from the RACE reads. The sample contains 70,000 to 95,000 distinct CDR3 sequences, 8.6% of which appear only once.

The sequenced sample consisted of whole blood. The receptor's source is a female donor in good health. Some clones in this sample may be carry-over from other donors' samples. The chain couples TRBV20-1 to TRBJ2-1; 11 bases match TRBD2. The CDR3 DNA is TGCAGTGCTAGGATCAATAGACTAGCGGGGTACCATGAGCAGTTCTTC. Amino acid sequence: CSARINRLAGYHEQFF.